The sample holds a few counts of the clone carrying this TCR beta chain. The antigen remains unidentified. The data derive from a study of identical twins. Study results and caveats: In zero-insertion analyses, partial confounding could arise from invariant MAIT and iNKT cells. While abundant cord blood beta clonotypes carried fewer insertions, memory repertoires showed no such pattern. Models predicted too little out-of-frame TCR alpha sharing in monozygotic twins.

V dropped 4 bases and J dropped 6; count of bases not matched to a gene: 3. Germline values: CDR1 MNHEY, CDR2 SMNVEV (reference sequence). CDR3 size: 14 residues. In TCRdb, the 5' RACE reads were re-called with MiXCR into one record per CDR3 protein. The repertoire holds under 300,000 distinct CDR3 sequences, 10% to 15% seen once, with about 3.9% in the top ten. In addition, the sample was reused for a study of yellow fever vaccine responses in identical twins.

This sequence originates from a woman under 30 in good health. The chain carries TRBV27 and TRBJ2-1, with 10 bases matching TRBD2. The sample comprised memory (CD45RO+) T cells sorted from blood. CDR3 sequence reads: CASSSEREGNEQFF. DNA of the CDR3: TGTGCCAGCAGTTCGGAGCGGGAGGGCAATGAGCAGTTCTTC.